A selection of T cell receptor beta chains follows, all from one sample in a study of metastatic and nonmetastatic thyroid tumors. TCRdb re-processed the PCR reads through MiXCR. Among about 7,200 clones listed, roughly 35% were seen once. Sequenced sample: adjacent normal tissue. All receptors derive from a female donor with papillary thyroid cancer or a benign thyroid nodule (not recorded which). Some clones in this sample may be carry-over from other donors' samples. CDR3s include the opening cysteine and the closing phenylalanine or tryptophan. The D gene is left open where the match is weak. Size is stated for part of the rows, as once, few or many counts, or as a class when the clone is expanded.

abundance: -
v_gene: TRBV6-1
d_gene: -
j_gene: TRBJ1-2
CDR3nt: TGTGCCAGCAGTGAAGCCCCGGGAAGGGGGGGCTATGGCTACACCTTC
CDR3aa: CASSEAPGRGGYGYTF

abundance: -
v_gene: TRBV7-2
d_gene: -
j_gene: TRBJ2-7
CDR3nt: TGTGCCAGCAGCTTACGGGCAGGCTACGAGCAGTACTTC
CDR3aa: CASSLRAGYEQYF

abundance: few
v_gene: TRBV6-1
d_gene: -
j_gene: TRBJ2-1
CDR3nt: TGTGCCAGCAGCTCCGGGACCTCCCCCGGCAATGAGCAGTTCTTC
CDR3aa: CASSSGTSPGNEQFF

abundance: -
v_gene: TRBV27
d_gene: TRBD1
j_gene: TRBJ2-2
CDR3nt: TGTGCCAGCTTTTTGTGGTCGCCCGGGACAGGGGTCACCGGGGAGCTGTTTTTT
CDR3aa: CASFLWSPGTGVTGELFF

abundance: -
v_gene: TRBV30
d_gene: TRBD1
j_gene: TRBJ2-7
CDR3nt: TGTGCCTGGAGTGTTTCCGGGACAGCCTACGAGCAGTACTTC
CDR3aa: CAWSVSGTAYEQYF

abundance: many
v_gene: TRBV27
d_gene: TRBD1
j_gene: TRBJ1-3
CDR3nt: TGTGCCAGCAGTTCAAGGGGACAGTCTGGAAACACCATATATTTT
CDR3aa: CASSSRGQSGNTIYF

abundance: few
v_gene: TRBV28
d_gene: -
j_gene: TRBJ2-7
CDR3nt: TGTGCCAGCACCGCCACCTACGAGCAGTACTTC
CDR3aa: CASTATYEQYF

abundance: medium-sized
v_gene: TRBV14
d_gene: -
j_gene: TRBJ2-1
CDR3nt: TGTGCCAGCAGCCACGACTTCTCCTACAATGAGCAGTTCTTC
CDR3aa: CASSHDFSYNEQFF

abundance: few
v_gene: TRBV5-8
d_gene: -
j_gene: TRBJ1-1
CDR3nt: TGTGCCAGCAGCTTTTCGGGGGGCGCCGGTGAAGCTTTCTTT
CDR3aa: CASSFSGGAGEAFF

abundance: large
v_gene: TRBV28
d_gene: -
j_gene: TRBJ1-1
CDR3nt: TGTGCCAGCAGTTTGGGCTTCAACACTGAAGCTTTCTTT
CDR3aa: CASSLGFNTEAFF

abundance: few
v_gene: TRBV27
d_gene: TRBD1
j_gene: TRBJ2-7
CDR3nt: TGTGCCAGCAGTTTTTCAGGGACAGGGGGCACCCCCTACGAGCAGTACTTC
CDR3aa: CASSFSGTGGTPYEQYF

abundance: few
v_gene: TRBV28
d_gene: -
j_gene: TRBJ2-7
CDR3nt: TGTGCCAGCAGTTTTGAGGGGTTCGGCTACGAGCAGTACTTC
CDR3aa: CASSFEGFGYEQYF

abundance: -
v_gene: TRBV24-1
d_gene: -
j_gene: TRBJ2-2
CDR3nt: TGTGCCATCACTTGTATTGGGGAGGAAACCGGGGAGCTGTTTTTT
CDR3aa: CAITCIGEETGELFF

abundance: -
v_gene: TRBV20-1
d_gene: -
j_gene: TRBJ1-3
CDR3nt: TGCAGTGCCTACCGGCGGGGAGCGGGAAACACCATATATTTT
CDR3aa: CSAYRRGAGNTIYF

abundance: few
v_gene: TRBV4-1
d_gene: -
j_gene: TRBJ2-1
CDR3nt: TGCGCCAGCAGCCAAGTGAGGAGCGGGGAGCAGTTCTTC
CDR3aa: CASSQVRSGEQFF